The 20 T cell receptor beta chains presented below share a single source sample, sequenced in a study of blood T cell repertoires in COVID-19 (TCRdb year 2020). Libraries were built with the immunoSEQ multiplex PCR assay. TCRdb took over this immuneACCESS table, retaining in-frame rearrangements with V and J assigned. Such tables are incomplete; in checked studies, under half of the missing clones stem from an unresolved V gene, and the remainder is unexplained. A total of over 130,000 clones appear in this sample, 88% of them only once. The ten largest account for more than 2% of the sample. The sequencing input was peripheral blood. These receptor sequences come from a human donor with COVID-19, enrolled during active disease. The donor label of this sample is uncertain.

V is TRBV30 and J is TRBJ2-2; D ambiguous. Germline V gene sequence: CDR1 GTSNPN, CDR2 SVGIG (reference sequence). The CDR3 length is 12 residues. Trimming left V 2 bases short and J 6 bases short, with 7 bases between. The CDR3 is CAWSLVPGELFF. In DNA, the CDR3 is TGTGCCTGGAGTCTTGTCCCCGGGGAGCTGTTTTTT.

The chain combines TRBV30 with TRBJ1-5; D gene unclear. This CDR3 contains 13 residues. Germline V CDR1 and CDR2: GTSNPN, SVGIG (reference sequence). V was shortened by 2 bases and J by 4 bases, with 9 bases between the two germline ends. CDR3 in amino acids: CAWSREFNQPQHF. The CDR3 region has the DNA TGTGCCTGGAGTCGAGAGTTTAATCAGCCCCAGCATTTT.

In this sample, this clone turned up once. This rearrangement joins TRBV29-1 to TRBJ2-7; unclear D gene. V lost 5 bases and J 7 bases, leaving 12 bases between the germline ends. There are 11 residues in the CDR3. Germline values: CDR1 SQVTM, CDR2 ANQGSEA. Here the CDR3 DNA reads TGCAGCGTTTTTAATCTCGAGGAGCAGTACTTC. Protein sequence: CSVFNLEEQYF.

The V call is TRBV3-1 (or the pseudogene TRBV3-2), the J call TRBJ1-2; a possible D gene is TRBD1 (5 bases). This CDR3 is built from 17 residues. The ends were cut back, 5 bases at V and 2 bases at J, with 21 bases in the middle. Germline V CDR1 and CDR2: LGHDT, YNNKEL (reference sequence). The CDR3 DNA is TGTGCCAGCAGCACCCCCAGAGCACAGGAGAGAAACTATGGCTACACCTTC. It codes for CASSTPRAQERNYGYTF.

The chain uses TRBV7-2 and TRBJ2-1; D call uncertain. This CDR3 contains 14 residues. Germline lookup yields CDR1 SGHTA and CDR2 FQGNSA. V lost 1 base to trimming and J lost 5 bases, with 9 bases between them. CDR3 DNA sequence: TGTGCCAGCAGCTTAGTAAGCGCTAACAATGAGCAGTTCTTC. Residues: CASSLVSANNEQFF.

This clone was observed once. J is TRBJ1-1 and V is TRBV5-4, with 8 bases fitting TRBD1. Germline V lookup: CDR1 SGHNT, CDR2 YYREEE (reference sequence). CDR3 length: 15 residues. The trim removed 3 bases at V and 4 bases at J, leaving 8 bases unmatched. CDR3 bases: TGTGCCAGCAGCTCGATCGACAGGGGTGGCACTGAAGCTTTCTTT. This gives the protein CASSSIDRGGTEAFF.

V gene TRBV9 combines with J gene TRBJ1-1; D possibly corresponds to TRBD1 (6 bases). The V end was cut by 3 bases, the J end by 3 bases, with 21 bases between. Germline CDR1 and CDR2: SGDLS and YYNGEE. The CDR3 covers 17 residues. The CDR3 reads CASSAPTGGQVDTEAFF. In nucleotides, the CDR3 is TGTGCCAGCAGCGCCCCGACGGGGGGGCAGGTTGACACTGAAGCTTTCTTT.

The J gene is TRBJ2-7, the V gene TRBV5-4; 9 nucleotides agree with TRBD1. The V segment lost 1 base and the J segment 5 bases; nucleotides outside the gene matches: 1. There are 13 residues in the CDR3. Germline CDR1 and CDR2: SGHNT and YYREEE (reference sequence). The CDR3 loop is CASSLTGGNEQYF. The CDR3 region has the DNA TGTGCCAGCAGCTTGACAGGGGGCAACGAGCAGTACTTC.

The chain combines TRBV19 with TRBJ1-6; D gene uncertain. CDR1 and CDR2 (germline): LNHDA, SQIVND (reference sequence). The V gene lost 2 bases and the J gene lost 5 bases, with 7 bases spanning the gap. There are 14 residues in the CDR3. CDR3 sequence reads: CASSIIENNSPLHF. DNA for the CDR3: TGTGCCAGTAGTATAATCGAGAATAATTCACCCCTCCACTTT.

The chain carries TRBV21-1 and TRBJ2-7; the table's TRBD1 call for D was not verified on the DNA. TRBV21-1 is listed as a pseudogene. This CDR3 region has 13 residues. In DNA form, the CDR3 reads TGTGCCAGCAGCAAAGACAGGGCCTACGAGCAGTACTTC. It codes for CASSKDRAYEQYF.

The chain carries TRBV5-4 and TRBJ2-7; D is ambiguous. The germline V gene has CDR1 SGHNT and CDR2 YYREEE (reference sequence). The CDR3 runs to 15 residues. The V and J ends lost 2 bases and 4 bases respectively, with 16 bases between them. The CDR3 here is CASSFGDPSRYEQYF. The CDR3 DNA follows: TGTGCCAGCAGCTTTGGAGATCCGTCAAGGTACGAGCAGTACTTC.

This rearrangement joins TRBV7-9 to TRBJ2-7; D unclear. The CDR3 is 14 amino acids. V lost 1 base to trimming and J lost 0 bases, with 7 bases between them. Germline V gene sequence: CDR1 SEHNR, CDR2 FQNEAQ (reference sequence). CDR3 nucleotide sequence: TGTGCCAGCAGCTTAGGGCCCAACTCCTACGAGCAGTACTTC. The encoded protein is CASSLGPNSYEQYF.

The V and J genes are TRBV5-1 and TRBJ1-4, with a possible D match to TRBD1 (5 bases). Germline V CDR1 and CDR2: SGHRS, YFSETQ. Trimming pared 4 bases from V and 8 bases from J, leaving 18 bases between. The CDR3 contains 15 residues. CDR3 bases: TGCGCCAGCAGCGGGGGGAGAACCGGAGGGGAAAAACTGTTTTTT. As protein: CASSGGRTGGEKLFF.

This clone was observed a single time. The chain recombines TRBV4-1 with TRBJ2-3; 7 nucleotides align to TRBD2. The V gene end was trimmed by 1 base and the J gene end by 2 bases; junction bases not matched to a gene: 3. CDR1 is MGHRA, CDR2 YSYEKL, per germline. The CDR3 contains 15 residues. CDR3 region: CASSQASGYTDTQYF. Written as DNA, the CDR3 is TGCGCCAGCAGCCAAGCTAGCGGCTACACAGATACGCAGTATTTT.

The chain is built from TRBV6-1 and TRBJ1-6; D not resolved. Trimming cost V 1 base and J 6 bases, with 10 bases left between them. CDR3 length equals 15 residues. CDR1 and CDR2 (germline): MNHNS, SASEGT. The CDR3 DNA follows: TGTGCCAGCAGTGAAGAACGCAGTTTTAATTCACCCCTCCACTTT. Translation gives CASSEERSFNSPLHF.

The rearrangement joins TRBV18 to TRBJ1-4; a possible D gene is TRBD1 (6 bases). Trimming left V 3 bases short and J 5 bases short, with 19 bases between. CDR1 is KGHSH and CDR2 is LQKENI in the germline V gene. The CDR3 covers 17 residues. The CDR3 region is CASSPPGTNSLNEKLFF. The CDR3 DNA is TGTGCCAGCTCACCGCCCGGGACAAATTCCTTAAATGAAAAACTGTTTTTT.

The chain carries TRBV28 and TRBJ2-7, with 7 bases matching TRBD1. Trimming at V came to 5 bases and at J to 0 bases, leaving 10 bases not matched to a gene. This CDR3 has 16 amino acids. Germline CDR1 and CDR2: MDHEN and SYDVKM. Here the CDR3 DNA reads TGTGCCAGCAGTCATCCCAGGGGGTCAAGCTCCTACGAGCAGTACTTC. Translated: CASSHPRGSSSYEQYF.

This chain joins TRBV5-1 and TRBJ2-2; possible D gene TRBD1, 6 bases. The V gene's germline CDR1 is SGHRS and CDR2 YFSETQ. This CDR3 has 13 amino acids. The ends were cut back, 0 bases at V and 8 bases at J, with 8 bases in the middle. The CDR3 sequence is CASSLGTVGELFF. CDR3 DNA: TGCGCCAGCAGCTTGGGGACAGTGGGGGAGCTGTTTTTT.

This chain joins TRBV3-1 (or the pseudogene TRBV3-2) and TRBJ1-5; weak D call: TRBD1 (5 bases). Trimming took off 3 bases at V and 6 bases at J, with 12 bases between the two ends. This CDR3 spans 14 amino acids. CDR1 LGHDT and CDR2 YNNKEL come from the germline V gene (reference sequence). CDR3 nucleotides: TGTGCCAGCAGCCAGCCAGGGAGGGGTCAGCCCCAGCATTTT. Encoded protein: CASSQPGRGQPQHF.

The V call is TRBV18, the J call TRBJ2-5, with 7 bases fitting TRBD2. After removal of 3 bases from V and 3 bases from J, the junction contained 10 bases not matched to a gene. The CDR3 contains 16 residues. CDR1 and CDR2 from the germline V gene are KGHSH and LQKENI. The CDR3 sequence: CASSPGRLADEETQYF. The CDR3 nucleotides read TGTGCCAGCTCACCCGGTAGGCTAGCGGACGAAGAGACCCAGTACTTC.